These 13 T cell receptor beta chains came from one sample sequenced in a study of T cells in localized non-small cell lung cancer. Using immunoSEQ multiplex PCR, the repertoire was profiled, and TCRdb retains in-frame clones only, with some absent. This table holds 21,000 or so clones, over 75% found once. The sequencing used peripheral blood mononuclear cells, collected before any cancer treatment. The origin of the receptors is a male donor aged 60 or older with stage II lung adenocarcinoma.

In DNA form, the CDR3 reads TGTGCCAGCAGCCGGAGAAGTTACGAGCAGTACTTC. This codes for CASSRRSYEQYF. The chain uses TRBV7-8 and TRBJ2-7; D not resolved. Trimming shortened V by 5 bases and J by 4 bases, and 9 bases separated the two germline ends. Germline lookup yields CDR1 SGHVS and CDR2 FQNEAQ. The CDR3 is 12 residues long.

CDR3 amino acids: CASSTPGTGIYEQYF. CDR3 DNA: TGTGCCAGCAGCACCCCCGGGACAGGGATATACGAGCAGTACTTC. The J gene is TRBJ2-7, the V gene TRBV21-1; the table gives TRBD1 as D, unverified against the DNA. TRBV21-1 is deemed a pseudogene. The CDR3 has 15 residues.

The CDR3 spells CASRSGRGTDTQYF. DNA of the CDR3: TGTGCCAGCCGGAGCGGGAGGGGCACAGATACGCAGTATTTT. The chain links TRBV6-6 to TRBJ2-3; TRBD2 agrees at 10 bases. The CDR3 loop spans 14 amino acids. The ends lost 8 bases at V and 1 base at J; junction bases unmatched: 3. Germline loops: CDR1 MNHNY, CDR2 SVGAGI (reference sequence).

The J gene is TRBJ2-7, the V gene TRBV2, with TRBD1 as a possible D gene (6 bases). Germline V gene lookup returns CDR1 SNHLY and CDR2 FYNNEI. This CDR3 is built from 14 residues. Trimming stripped 6 bases from V and 0 bases from J, with 12 bases between. CDR3 DNA: TGTGCCAGCAGCAGGGGCCCGAGCTCCTACGAGCAGTACTTC. It specifies CASSRGPSSYEQYF.

The rearrangement joins TRBV7-9 to TRBJ2-7; TRBD2 might be the D (6 bases). Germline loops: CDR1 SEHNR, CDR2 FQNEAQ (reference sequence). Trimming stripped 7 bases from V and 3 bases from J, with 16 bases between. The CDR3 is made up of 14 amino acids. The CDR3 DNA is TGTGCCAGCACCCCCTCGCGGGATTACTACGAGCAGTACTTC. Amino acids: CASTPSRDYYEQYF.

This clone was picked up a small number of times. The genes are TRBV28 and TRBJ2-3, with TRBD2 identical over 8 bases. There are 15 residues in the CDR3. V gave up 2 bases and J gave up 6 bases; unmatched junction bases: 7. The V gene's germline CDR1 is MDHEN and CDR2 SYDVKM. CDR3 region: CASSLTGGRGDTQYF. The DNA for the CDR3 is TGTGCCAGCAGTTTAACGGGAGGGAGAGGGGATACGCAGTATTTT. Looking up the rest from reference TRBV28 and TRBJ2-3 gives the full variable domain: DVKVTQSSRYLVKRTGEKVFLECVQDMDHENMFWYRQDPGLGLRLIYFSYDVKMKEKGDIPEGYSVSREKKERFSLILESASTNQTSMYLCASSLTGGRGDTQYFGPGTRLTVL.

The V and J genes are TRBV7-9 and TRBJ2-5, with TRBD1 matching over 10 bases. Trimming took 5 bases from V and 5 from J; bases not matched to a gene: 17. The V gene's germline CDR1 is SEHNR and CDR2 FQNEAQ (reference sequence). This CDR3 contains 18 residues. The CDR3 here is CASSRGNTGTGDSETQYF. The CDR3, as DNA: TGTGCCAGCAGCCGAGGAAACACCGGGACAGGGGATAGTGAGACCCAGTACTTC.

The chain carries TRBV4-1 and TRBJ2-1; 10 bases line up with TRBD2. This CDR3 has 17 amino acids. V gave up 1 base and J gave up 6 bases; unmatched junction bases: 9. Germline V gives CDR1 MGHRA, CDR2 YSYEKL. The CDR3 here is CASSQAVRTSGPNEQFF. The CDR3 DNA reads as TGCGCCAGCAGCCAAGCCGTTAGGACTAGCGGTCCCAATGAGCAGTTCTTC.

The sample holds a few counts of this clone. The rearrangement joins TRBV7-9 to TRBJ1-2; 7 bases line up with TRBD1. Germline-derived CDR1 and CDR2 are SEHNR and FQNEAQ (reference sequence). The junction had 7 bases not matched to a gene; V was cut back by 6 bases and J by 6 bases. The CDR3 loop spans 13 amino acids. CDR3 residues: CASRRQGNDGYTF. The CDR3, as DNA: TGTGCCAGCAGACGACAGGGAAACGATGGCTACACCTTC.

The genes are TRBV5-1 and TRBJ2-5; D call uncertain. The CDR3 runs to 14 residues. Trimming pared 4 bases from V and 0 bases from J, leaving 10 bases between. Germline values: CDR1 SGHRS, CDR2 YFSETQ. The chain's CDR3 is CASSQNENQETQYF. CDR3 DNA: TGCGCCAGCAGCCAGAATGAGAACCAAGAGACCCAGTACTTC.

The chain joins TRBV5-1 to TRBJ1-6; TRBD1 matches at 11 bases. This CDR3 has 17 amino acids. Germline CDR1 reads SGHRS; CDR2 reads YFSETQ. With V trimmed by 2 bases and J by 9 bases, 10 bases remained unmatched. CDR3 sequence (DNA): TGCGCCAGCAGCTTCCGGTCGAGGGACAGGGGGAGTTCACCCCTCCACTTT. Amino acids: CASSFRSRDRGSSPLHF.

The rearrangement joins TRBV5-1 to TRBJ1-2; possible D gene TRBD1, 5 bases. CDR3 size: 14 residues. The V end was cut by 0 bases, the J end by 8 bases, with 14 bases between. Germline CDR1 SGHRS, CDR2 YFSETQ. This chain's CDR3 is CASSLGQEGRGYTF. The CDR3 DNA reads TGCGCCAGCAGCTTGGGTCAGGAGGGGCGCGGCTACACCTTC. Filled out from reference TRBV5-1 and TRBJ1-2, the complete variable domain reads KAGVTQTPRYLIKTRGQQVTLSCSPISGHRSVSWYQQTPGQGLQFLFEYFSETQRNKGNFPGRFSGRQFSNSRSEMNVSTLELGDSALYLCASSLGQEGRGYTFGSGTRLTVV.

V gene TRBV6-1 combines with J gene TRBJ2-7; the match to TRBD2 covers 10 bases. The CDR3 has 14 residues. After removal of 4 bases from V and 5 bases from J, the junction contained 5 bases not matched to a gene. Germline CDR1 is MNHNS and CDR2 is SASEGT. CDR3: CASSASGRGNEQYF. The CDR3 DNA follows: TGTGCCAGCAGTGCTAGCGGGAGAGGGAACGAGCAGTACTTC.